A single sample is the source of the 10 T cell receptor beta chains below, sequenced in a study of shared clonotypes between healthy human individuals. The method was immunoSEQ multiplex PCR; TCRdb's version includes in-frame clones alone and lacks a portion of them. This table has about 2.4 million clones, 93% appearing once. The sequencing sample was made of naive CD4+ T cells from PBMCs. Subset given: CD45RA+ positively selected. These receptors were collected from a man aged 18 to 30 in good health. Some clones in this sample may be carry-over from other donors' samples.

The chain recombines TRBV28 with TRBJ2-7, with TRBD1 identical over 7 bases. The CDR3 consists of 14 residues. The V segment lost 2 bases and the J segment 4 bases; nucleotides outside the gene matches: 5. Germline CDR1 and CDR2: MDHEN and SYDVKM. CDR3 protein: CASSLMRGRYEQYF. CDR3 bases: TGTGCCAGCAGTTTAATGAGGGGGCGGTACGAGCAGTACTTC.

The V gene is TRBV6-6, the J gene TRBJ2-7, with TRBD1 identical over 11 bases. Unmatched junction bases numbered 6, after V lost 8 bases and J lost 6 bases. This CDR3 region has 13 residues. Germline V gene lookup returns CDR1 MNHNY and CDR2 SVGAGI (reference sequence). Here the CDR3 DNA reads TGTGCCAGCTCCGGACAGGGGGCGCGCGAGCAGTACTTC. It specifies CASSGQGAREQYF.

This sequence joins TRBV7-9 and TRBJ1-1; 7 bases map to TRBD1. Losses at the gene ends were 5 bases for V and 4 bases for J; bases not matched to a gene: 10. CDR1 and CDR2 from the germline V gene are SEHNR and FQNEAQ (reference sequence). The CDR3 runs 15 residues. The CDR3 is CASSPPGTAGTEAFF. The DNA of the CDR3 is TGTGCCAGCAGCCCCCCAGGGACAGCGGGCACTGAAGCTTTCTTT.

CDR3 bases: TGCGCCAGCAGTGAGGGACCGGGCAGCTACGAGCAGTACTTC. Translation gives CASSEGPGSYEQYF. The J gene is TRBJ2-7, the V gene TRBV10-1; no clear D gene. Per the germline V gene, CDR1 is WNHNN and CDR2 is SYGVQD (reference sequence). The CDR3 is 14 amino acids. Trimming took 2 bases from V and 3 from J, leaving 11 bases between them.

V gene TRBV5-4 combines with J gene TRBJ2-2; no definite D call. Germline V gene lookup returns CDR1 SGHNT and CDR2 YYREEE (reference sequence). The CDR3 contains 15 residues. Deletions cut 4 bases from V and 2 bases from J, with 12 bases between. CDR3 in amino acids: CASSPPATNTGELFF. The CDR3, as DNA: TGTGCCAGCAGCCCTCCAGCGACTAACACCGGGGAGCTGTTTTTT.

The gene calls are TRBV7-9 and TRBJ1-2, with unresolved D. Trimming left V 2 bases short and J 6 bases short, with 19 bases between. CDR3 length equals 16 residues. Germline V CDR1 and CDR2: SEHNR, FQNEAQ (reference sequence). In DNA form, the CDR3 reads TGTGCCAGCAGCTTACAAGTGAGCAGGTCTGAGGATGGCTACACCTTC. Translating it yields CASSLQVSRSEDGYTF.

The CDR3 sequence: CASTPGLAAINEQFF. The CDR3 bases are TGCGCCAGCACCCCGGGACTAGCGGCTATCAATGAGCAGTTCTTC. The genes are TRBV5-1 and TRBJ2-1, with 11 bases identical to TRBD2. The junction had 8 bases not matched to a gene; V was cut back by 6 bases and J by 6 bases. Per germline, CDR1 SGHRS and CDR2 YFSETQ. The CDR3 has 15 residues.

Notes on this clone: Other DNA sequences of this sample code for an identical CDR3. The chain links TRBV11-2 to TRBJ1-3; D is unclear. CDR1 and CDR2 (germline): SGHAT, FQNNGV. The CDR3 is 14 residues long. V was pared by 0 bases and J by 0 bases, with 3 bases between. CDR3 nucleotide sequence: TGTGCCAGCAGCTTAGATCTCTCTGGAAACACCATATATTTT. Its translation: CASSLDLSGNTIYF.

The chain's CDR3 is CASWAVSNQPQHF. The CDR3 DNA reads as TGTGCCAGCTGGGCCGTTAGCAATCAGCCCCAGCATTTT. The rearrangement joins TRBV27 to TRBJ1-5; D gene uncertain. The CDR3 length is 13 residues. Deletions cut 8 bases from V and 0 bases from J, with 8 bases between. The germline V gene encodes CDR1 MNHEY and CDR2 SMNVEV (reference sequence).

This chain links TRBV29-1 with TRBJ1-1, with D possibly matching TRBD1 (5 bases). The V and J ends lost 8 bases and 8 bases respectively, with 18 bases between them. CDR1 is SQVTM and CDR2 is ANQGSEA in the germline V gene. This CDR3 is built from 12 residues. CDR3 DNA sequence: TGCAGCTCACAATCCCTTTGGGGGGAAGCTTTCTTT. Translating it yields CSSQSLWGEAFF.